This record concerns one TCR beta chain sequence. The CDR3 has 11 amino acids. V was clipped by 5 bases and J by 7 bases, with 6 bases between them. Germline V gene lookup returns CDR1 LGHNT and CDR2 FRNRAP. The protocol was immunoSEQ multiplex PCR, while the TCRdb copy is restricted to in-frame clones and leaves out a portion. The top ten hold 2.2% of the sample, which has about 260,000 clones, about 85% seen once. This sample was taken from a study of blood T cell repertoires in COVID-19. For the study at large: In each case, the material was cDNA or gDNA derived from T cells, B-cell-depleted T cells, or PBMCs.

The genes are TRBV12-5 and TRBJ2-4; maybe TRBD1 (5 bases). The sample consisted of peripheral blood. This receptor was taken from a woman in her forties or fifties who had recovered from COVID-19. The CDR3 here is CASGNRNIQYF. The CDR3 DNA follows: TGTGCTAGTGGTAACAGGAACATTCAGTACTTC. Complete variable domain (other parts from reference TRBV12-5 and TRBJ2-4): DARVTQTPRHKVTEMGQEVTMRCQPILGHNTVFWYRQTMMQGLELLAYFRNRAPLDDSGMPKDRFSAEMPDATLATLKIQPSEPRDSAVYFCASGNRNIQYFGAGTRLSVL.